The 29 T cell receptor beta chains below come from one sample, sequenced in a study of beta chain features in type 1 diabetes. All of the isolated RNA was reverse transcribed, so expressed TCRB transcripts were sequenced. Repertoires were generated with immunoSEQ multiplex PCR, while TCRdb's copy carries only in-frame clones and drops some. This sample yields 120,000 to 150,000 clones, of which under 60% are seen a single time; 0.4% to 0.5% belongs to the top ten. Source material: Tregs from blood. These receptors were taken from a man younger than 30 in good health.

In its sample, this clone was seen once. The chain combines TRBV7-9 with TRBJ2-1; 12 bases match TRBD2. Trimming cost V 5 bases and J 8 bases; bases outside gene matches: 10. Per germline, CDR1 SEHNR and CDR2 FQNEAQ (reference sequence). This CDR3 contains 16 residues. CDR3 nucleotide sequence: TGTGCCAGCAGCCAAAACCCTAGCGGGGGGGCTCATGAGCAGTTCTTC. Protein sequence: CASSQNPSGGAHEQFF.

The CDR3: CASGQGASYGYTF. CDR3 DNA: TGTGCCAGCGGCCAGGGGGCTTCCTATGGCTACACCTTC. The V gene is TRBV28, the J gene TRBJ1-2, with TRBD1 matching over 8 bases. V was clipped by 8 bases and J by 4 bases; unmatched bases: 6. The CDR3 has 13 residues. Germline lookup yields CDR1 MDHEN and CDR2 SYDVKM.

A few counts support this clone. CDR3 sequence (DNA): TGTGCCAGCAGCCCTGGACAGGGACCCTACGAGCAGTACTTC. It codes for CASSPGQGPYEQYF. V is TRBV7-2 and J is TRBJ2-7, with 8 bases identical to TRBD1. The V gene's germline CDR1 is SGHTA and CDR2 FQGNSA. The CDR3 has 14 amino acids. V dropped 5 bases and J dropped 2; count of bases not matched to a gene: 5. The complete variable domain, with remaining parts taken from reference TRBV7-2 and TRBJ2-7, reads GAGVSQSPSNKVTEKGKDVELRCDPISGHTALYWYRQSLGQGLEFLIYFQGNSAPDKSGLPSDRFSAERTGGSVSTLTIQRTQQEDSAVYLCASSPGQGPYEQYFGPGTRLTVT.

V gene TRBV10-3 combines with J gene TRBJ1-2; D possibly corresponds to TRBD1 (6 bases). This CDR3 is built from 16 residues. Looked up from germline, CDR1 is ENHRY and CDR2 is SYGVKD. Between the trimmed V and J ends, which lost 4 bases and 6 bases, there was a span of 21 bases. CDR3 region: CAISVPTGRGGNGYTF. Here the CDR3 DNA reads TGTGCCATCAGTGTCCCCACGGGCAGGGGAGGGAATGGCTACACCTTC.

The chain uses TRBV28 and TRBJ2-7; 7 nucleotides align to TRBD1. The length of the CDR3 is 15 residues. V lost 7 bases, J lost 1 base, and 10 bases stayed unmatched. CDR1 is MDHEN, CDR2 SYDVKM, per germline. CDR3 in DNA: TGTGCCAGCATTAAACGACAGGGTGGATCCTACGAGCAGTACTTC. Its translation is CASIKRQGGSYEQYF.

The chain carries TRBV27 and TRBJ2-3; 7 bases fit TRBD1. Germline V lookup: CDR1 MNHEY, CDR2 SMNVEV (reference sequence). This CDR3 comprises 14 residues. V lost 7 bases, J lost 7 bases, and 11 bases stayed unmatched. The CDR3 nucleotides are TGTGCCAGCACCAGCACGAGGGGGCGAAATACGCAGTATTTT. This encodes CASTSTRGRNTQYF.

The rearrangement links TRBV28 to TRBJ2-1; possible D gene TRBD1, 5 bases. CDR3 length: 15 residues. Germline CDR1 reads MDHEN; CDR2 reads SYDVKM. V lost 2 bases to trimming and J lost 9 bases, with 17 bases between them. DNA for the CDR3: TGTGCCAGCAGTTTAATGGGGCCAGGATGGACTGAGCAGTTCTTC. Protein: CASSLMGPGWTEQFF. The variable domain in full, completed from reference TRBV28 and TRBJ2-1, reads DVKVTQSSRYLVKRTGEKVFLECVQDMDHENMFWYRQDPGLGLRLIYFSYDVKMKEKGDIPEGYSVSREKKERFSLILESASTNQTSMYLCASSLMGPGWTEQFFGPGTRLTVL.

This clone showed up just a few times. CDR3 in DNA: TGCGCCAGCAGTATAACGACAGGCCGCGGAAAACTGTTTTTT. Amino acids: CASSITTGRGKLFF. The V and J genes are TRBV10-2 and TRBJ1-4; the D gene is possibly TRBD1 (6 bases). The V gene lost 5 bases and the J gene lost 10 bases, with 17 bases spanning the gap. The germline V gene encodes CDR1 WSHSY and CDR2 SAAADI. The CDR3 runs to 14 residues.

This chain links TRBV7-2 with TRBJ2-3; 13 nucleotides agree with TRBD2. CDR1 and CDR2 (germline): SGHTA, FQGNSA. The CDR3 is made up of 18 amino acids. Unmatched junction bases numbered 13, after V lost 5 bases and J lost 5 bases. The CDR3 DNA sequence: TGTGCCAGCAGCCAAGGGTTACTAGCGGGGGGGTCTTTAGATACGCAGTATTTT. This gives the protein CASSQGLLAGGSLDTQYF. Drawing the rest from reference TRBV7-2 and TRBJ2-3, the complete variable domain is GAGVSQSPSNKVTEKGKDVELRCDPISGHTALYWYRQSLGQGLEFLIYFQGNSAPDKSGLPSDRFSAERTGGSVSTLTIQRTQQEDSAVYLCASSQGLLAGGSLDTQYFGPGTRLTVL.

The J gene is TRBJ1-1, the V gene TRBV19, with D perhaps matching TRBD1 (5 bases). CDR1 LNHDA and CDR2 SQIVND come from the germline V gene (reference sequence). This CDR3 has 13 amino acids. Trimming removed 4 bases from V and 1 base from J, with 7 bases in between. The CDR3 DNA reads as TGTGCCAGTAGTACACAGGCGAACACTGAAGCTTTCTTT. Translated: CASSTQANTEAFF.

The chain recombines TRBV5-4 with TRBJ1-2, with D perhaps TRBD1 (5 bases). The germline gives CDR1 SGHNT, CDR2 YYREEE (reference sequence). This CDR3 spans 15 amino acids. Trimming took off 4 bases at V and 4 bases at J, with 17 bases between the two ends. CDR3 in DNA: TGTGCCAGCAGCGAAGACAGCGCGACCCTCTATGGCTACACCTTC. Translating gives CASSEDSATLYGYTF.

J is TRBJ2-7 and V is TRBV4-2; D gene unclear. The V and J ends lost 3 bases and 3 bases respectively, with 12 bases between them. This CDR3 region has 14 residues. Per the germline V gene, CDR1 is LGHNA and CDR2 is YNFKEQ. The CDR3 sequence: CASSQLGSNYEQYF. The CDR3 DNA reads as TGTGCCAGCAGCCAGCTCGGGTCCAACTACGAGCAGTACTTC.

A note on this clone: The identical CDR3 is also encoded by other nucleotide sequences in the sample. This sequence joins TRBV7-9 and TRBJ1-5; a weak D match, TRBD1 (5 bases). V was cut by 3 bases and J by 4 bases, with 7 bases left in between. Germline values: CDR1 SEHNR, CDR2 FQNEAQ (reference sequence). The CDR3 is made up of 13 amino acids. CDR3 protein: CASSLTVNQPQHF. DNA for the CDR3: TGTGCCAGCAGCTTGACAGTTAATCAGCCCCAGCATTTT.

There are a few counts of this clone. The chain uses TRBV18 and TRBJ2-7; TRBD2 agrees at 8 bases. The CDR3 spans 14 residues. CDR1 is KGHSH, CDR2 LQKENI, per germline. With 2 bases clipped from V and 5 bases from J, the junction kept 5 bases outside the gene matches. Written as DNA, the CDR3 is TGTGCCAGCTCACCATTTGCAGCGGGAGACGAGCAGTACTTC. Residues: CASSPFAAGDEQYF.

The chain uses TRBV27 and TRBJ1-5, with D possibly matching TRBD1 (6 bases). The germline gives CDR1 MNHEY, CDR2 SMNVEV (reference sequence). The CDR3 totals 17 residues. Deletions cut 5 bases from V and 3 bases from J, with 20 bases between. The CDR3 DNA is TGTGCCAGCAGTCCTTACAGGGCTGCTGGGGACAATCAGCCCCAGCATTTT. This sequence encodes CASSPYRAAGDNQPQHF.

The genes are TRBV7-2 and TRBJ2-3; 7 bases match TRBD2. V was pared by 5 bases and J by 1 base, with 3 bases of the junction left unmatched. This CDR3 contains 14 residues. CDR1 and CDR2 (germline): SGHTA, FQGNSA. The CDR3 coding sequence is TGTGCCAGCAGCGCTACTAGCGGCACAGATACGCAGTATTTT. Translation gives CASSATSGTDTQYF. The variable domain in full, with the rest retrieved from reference TRBV7-2 and TRBJ2-3, is GAGVSQSPSNKVTEKGKDVELRCDPISGHTALYWYRQSLGQGLEFLIYFQGNSAPDKSGLPSDRFSAERTGGSVSTLTIQRTQQEDSAVYLCASSATSGTDTQYFGPGTRLTVL.

This clone was seen a few times. The V and J genes are TRBV5-4 and TRBJ2-5, with D hard to call. V dropped 3 bases and J dropped 5 bases, with 14 bases sitting between them. This CDR3 region has 14 residues. Germline V gene lookup returns CDR1 SGHNT and CDR2 YYREEE (reference sequence). As DNA, the CDR3 is TGTGCCAGCAGCTGGAGCCTGGTGTCTGAGACCCAGTACTTC. Translated: CASSWSLVSETQYF. Full variable domain (outside the CDR3, taken from reference TRBV5-4 and TRBJ2-5): ETGVTQSPTHLIKTRGQQVTLRCSSQSGHNTVSWYQQALGQGPQFIFQYYREEENGRGNFPPRFSGLQFPNYSSELNVNALELDDSALYLCASSWSLVSETQYFGPGTRLLVL.

The chain is built from TRBV4-3 and TRBJ2-5; no clear D gene. Germline CDR1 and CDR2: LGHNA and YSLEER. The germline V and J ends were trimmed by 3 bases and 5 bases, with 10 bases remaining between them. The CDR3 covers 13 residues. For the CDR3, the DNA is TGCGCCAGCAGCCAGAGGATTGGGGAGACCCAGTACTTC. It yields the protein CASSQRIGETQYF.

The V call is TRBV4-1, the J call TRBJ2-6, with D possibly matching TRBD1 (5 bases). Germline values: CDR1 MGHRA, CDR2 YSYEKL. The CDR3 is 17 residues long. Trimming took off 4 bases at V and 0 bases at J, with 13 bases between the two ends. For the CDR3, the DNA is TGCGCCAGCAGCCCCCGGACACAAGACTCTGGGGCCAACGTCCTGACTTTC. Its translation: CASSPRTQDSGANVLTF.

V gene TRBV30 combines with J gene TRBJ1-2; no firm D call. Germline V gene lookup returns CDR1 GTSNPN and CDR2 SVGIG (reference sequence). V lost 0 bases to trimming and J lost 5 bases, with 13 bases between them. The CDR3 totals 14 residues. CDR3 sequence reads: CAWSVLGPGYGYTF. CDR3 nucleotide sequence: TGTGCCTGGAGTGTATTAGGGCCGGGATATGGCTACACCTTC.

This clone was found a few times. The V gene is TRBV6-1, the J gene TRBJ2-7, with TRBD1 matching over 8 bases. The length of the CDR3 is 14 residues. Per germline, CDR1 MNHNS and CDR2 SASEGT. After removal of 3 bases from V and 8 bases from J, the junction contained 9 bases not matched to a gene. In DNA form, the CDR3 reads TGTGCCAGCAGTGAGCAGGGGGCGAGGGGCCAGCAGTACTTC. It yields the protein CASSEQGARGQQYF.

The DNA of the CDR3 is TGTGCCAGCAGCCACCAGAGCGGGGGGCTCATCTACGAGCAGTACTTC. It yields the protein CASSHQSGGLIYEQYF. The chain has TRBV7-2 and TRBJ2-7, with 9 bases that match TRBD2. This CDR3 spans 16 amino acids. With 5 bases clipped from V and 3 bases from J, the junction kept 11 bases outside the gene matches. Germline V lookup: CDR1 SGHTA, CDR2 FQGNSA.

The chain is built from TRBV27 and TRBJ2-7; 9 bases agree with TRBD1. CDR3 size: 14 residues. V shed 6 bases and J 4 bases; nucleotides not matched to a gene: 7. Germline-derived CDR1 and CDR2 are MNHEY and SMNVEV (reference sequence). CDR3 DNA sequence: TGTGCCAGCAGCTACAGGGGGCACTTTTACGAGCAGTACTTC. Protein: CASSYRGHFYEQYF.

This clone has a handful of counts. V gene TRBV30 combines with J gene TRBJ1-2; TRBD1 matches at 7 bases. With 4 bases clipped from V and 5 bases from J, the junction kept 4 bases outside the gene matches. In germline, CDR1 is GTSNPN, CDR2 SVGIG (reference sequence). The CDR3 runs to 12 residues. In DNA, the CDR3 is TGTGCCTGGACCGACAGGGTTTATGGCTACACCTTC. This encodes CAWTDRVYGYTF.

This chain uses TRBV28 with TRBJ2-7; the D gene is possibly TRBD2 (7 bases). Germline CDR1 and CDR2: MDHEN and SYDVKM. V dropped 3 bases and J dropped 3 bases, with 15 bases sitting between them. The CDR3 contains 15 residues. Here the CDR3 reads CASSFTGGNLYEQYF. The CDR3 DNA is TGTGCCAGCAGTTTTACGGGGGGCAACCTCTACGAGCAGTACTTC.

J is TRBJ2-7 and V is TRBV10-3; 9 bases fit TRBD1. Trimming cost V 4 bases and J 4 bases; bases outside gene matches: 11. The germline gives CDR1 ENHRY, CDR2 SYGVKD. The CDR3 runs 16 residues. The CDR3 DNA reads as TGTGCCATCAGTGGGTACCGGGACAGGGAGTTGTACGAGCAGTACTTC. It codes for CAISGYRDRELYEQYF.

The gene calls are TRBV9 and TRBJ2-3; D perhaps matches TRBD2 (5 bases). The CDR3 runs to 14 residues. CDR1 SGDLS and CDR2 YYNGEE come from the germline V gene. V was shortened by 0 bases and J by 4 bases, with 9 bases between the two germline ends. CDR3 in DNA: TGTGCCAGCAGCGTAGTCGGGATGTCAGATACGCAGTATTTT. Protein: CASSVVGMSDTQYF. The variable domain in full, with the rest retrieved from reference TRBV9 and TRBJ2-3, is DSGVTQTPKHLITATGQRVTLRCSPRSGDLSVYWYQQSLDQGLQFLIQYYNGEERAKGNILERFSAQQFPDLHSELNLSSLELGDSALYFCASSVVGMSDTQYFGPGTRLTVL.

The chain joins TRBV10-3 to TRBJ2-3; weak D call: TRBD2 (6 bases). V lost 3 bases and J lost 2, with 12 bases in between. The CDR3 consists of 15 residues. Germline CDR1 reads ENHRY; CDR2 reads SYGVKD. CDR3 in amino acids: CAISEGSGITDTQYF. The CDR3 bases are TGTGCCATCAGTGAAGGTAGCGGAATCACAGATACGCAGTATTTT.

This clone has just a few counts. V is TRBV5-1 and J is TRBJ2-3, with D possibly matching TRBD2 (6 bases). Trimming pared 5 bases from V and 1 base from J, leaving 8 bases between. Germline CDR1 is SGHRS and CDR2 is YFSETQ. This CDR3 comprises 13 residues. The CDR3 coding sequence is TGCGCCAGCAGGCGGGGTGGCACAGATACGCAGTATTTT. Its translation: CASRRGGTDTQYF. The full variable domain, with the rest looked up from reference TRBV5-1 and TRBJ2-3, is KAGVTQTPRYLIKTRGQQVTLSCSPISGHRSVSWYQQTPGQGLQFLFEYFSETQRNKGNFPGRFSGRQFSNSRSEMNVSTLELGDSALYLCASRRGGTDTQYFGPGTRLTVL.